Below are 2 T cell receptor beta chains sequenced from a single sample in a study of high-grade serous ovarian cancer treatment subgroups. Tumor samples were obtained before definitive surgery or chemotherapy. Measured with immunoSEQ multiplex PCR; TCRdb has only the in-frame clones, and not every one. This sample has thousands of clones, with 76% found just once. Sequencing was done on a sample of tumor tissue. All receptors come from a human donor with high-grade serous ovarian cancer.

This clone appeared a few times. The chain uses TRBV5-1 and TRBJ2-7; D assignment may be TRBD1 or TRBD2 (6 bases each). V was clipped by 2 bases and J by 3 bases, with 18 bases between them. The CDR3 length is 16 residues. Germline V CDR1 and CDR2: SGHRS, YFSETQ. The CDR3 region has the DNA TGCGCCAGCAGCTTAGGGGGGATTGGCAAGCACTACGAGCAGTACTTC. Residues: CASSLGGIGKHYEQYF.

The sample holds a few counts of this clone. The chain joins TRBV6-5 to TRBJ2-7; TRBD1 matches 7 bases. The CDR3 loop spans 14 amino acids. Looked up from germline, CDR1 is MNHEY and CDR2 is SVGAGI. Unmatched junction bases numbered 6, after V lost 0 bases and J lost 7 bases. The CDR3 loop is CASSYSRGRGEQYF. The DNA for the CDR3 is TGTGCCAGCAGTTACTCGAGGGGGCGAGGGGAGCAGTACTTC.